The 14 T cell receptor beta chains listed next were all sequenced from one sample in a study of tumor-infiltrating lymphocytes in primary liver carcinoma. TCR beta cDNA was reverse-transcribed from approximately 0.45 ug of total RNA. The reaction used a constant-region primer and ProtoScript II reverse transcriptase. For TCR beta, libraries were produced by three nested multiplex PCR rounds using slightly modified ARM-PCR. Amplification in the first two PCR rounds was performed using TRBV1-TRBV30 forward primers and a C-beta reverse primer for roughly 9 cycles each. TCRdb processed the multiplex PCR reads anew with MiXCR; each CDR3 protein has one entry. The data contain roughly 120,000 distinct CDR3 sequences, 60% to 80% of them singletons. Bulk tissue was left unsorted, and RNA and DNA were co-extracted from 20-30 mg of it. The specimen sequenced was liver tumor tissue from sampling region 3. Described subset: tumor region T3, left-lateral pole. The receptor source for this set is a woman aged 60-70 years with primary liver carcinoma and hepatitis B virus infection.

With respect to this clonotype: At one of its ends the junction is not consistent with the germline gene, which may arise from a read error. The rearrangement links TRBV11-2 to TRBJ2-7; possible D gene TRBD1, 5 bases. Germline CDR1 reads SGHAT; CDR2 reads FQNNGV. The CDR3 consists of 13 residues. CDR3 coding DNA: TGTACCAGCAGGGCCCATAGGGCCTACGAGCAGTACTTC. Translating gives CTSRAHRAYEQYF.

In the case of this clonotype: In this CDR3 the conserved last residue, phenylalanine or tryptophan, is missing, so a read error is likely. This chain connects TRBV29-1 to TRBJ2-6; a possible D gene is TRBD2 (6 bases). The germline V gene encodes CDR1 SQVTM and CDR2 ANQGSEA. The CDR3 is 15 residues long. CDR3 sequence: CSIQGVSGGTNVLTL. As DNA, the CDR3 is TGCAGCATCCAAGGGGTTAGCGGTGGGACCAACGTCCTGACTCTC.

The rearrangement uses TRBV24-1 and TRBJ2-1; 10 bases align to TRBD1. With V trimmed by 7 bases and J by 7 bases, 6 bases remained unmatched. The germline V gene encodes CDR1 KGHDR and CDR2 SFDVKD. The CDR3 covers 14 residues. Here the CDR3 reads CATRAPGQGNEQFF. In DNA form, the CDR3 reads TGTGCCACCAGGGCTCCGGGACAGGGGAATGAGCAGTTCTTC.

This clonotype appeared a few times. A single base separates this from a much larger clone, so it may be a read error. The chain is built from TRBV29-1 and TRBJ2-1, with D possibly being TRBD1 (6 bases). This CDR3 is built from 13 residues. Trimming pared 8 bases from V and 1 base from J, leaving 12 bases between. Looked up from germline, CDR1 is SQVTM and CDR2 is ANQGSEA. CDR3 nucleotide sequence: TGCAGCAGTCGGGACACTTCCTACAATGAGCAGTTCTTC. Its protein is CSSRDTSYNEQFF.

Of note for this clonotype: A much more abundant neighbour one base away suggests this may be a read error. CDR3 in DNA: TGTGCCAGCATGCCCGGGGCCACAGATACGCAGTATTTT. It encodes CASMPGATDTQYF. The V gene is TRBV6-5, the J gene TRBJ2-3; D possibly uses TRBD1 or TRBD2 (5 bases each). Trimming left V 7 bases short and J 2 bases short, with 10 bases between. Germline V CDR1 and CDR2: MNHEY, SVGAGI. The CDR3 is made up of 13 amino acids.

Points on this clonotype: The junction differs from germline at one of its ends, possibly a read error. The chain has TRBV29-1 and TRBJ2-2; TRBD1 aligns across 7 bases. Germline CDR1 SQVTM, CDR2 ANQGSEA. The CDR3 covers 13 residues. The DNA of the CDR3 is TGCAGCGCCCCGCAGGGGGACACCTGGGAGCTGTCTTTT. Translation gives CSAPQGDTWELSF.

On this clonotype itself: Its ends do not fully match the called genes, so a read error is possible. V usage is TRBV5-1 and J usage is TRBJ2-7, with 13 bases fitting TRBD2. The CDR3 has 17 residues. Germline V CDR1 and CDR2: SGHRS, YFSETQ. CDR3 DNA: TGCGCCAGCTGCTTGGGACTAGCGGGACGGTCTACCTACGAGCAGTACTTC. Translating gives CASCLGLAGRSTYEQYF.

A word on this clonotype: A read error is likely, as this CDR3 ends without the conserved phenylalanine or tryptophan. This chain connects TRBV7-7 to TRBJ2-1; no firm D call. The germline CDR1 and CDR2 sequences are SSHAT and FNYEAQ (reference sequence). This CDR3 region has 16 residues. In nucleotides, the CDR3 is TGTGCTAGCAGCTTAGTACCTTCTAGGGACTACAATGAGCAGTTCCTC. As protein: CASSLVPSRDYNEQFL.

At least ten counts were recorded for this clonotype. The chain joins TRBV28 to TRBJ2-3, with 7 bases identical to TRBD2. J gave up 3 bases and V 5 bases, and 11 bases lay outside the gene matches. CDR1 is MDHEN, CDR2 SYDVKM, per germline. This CDR3 comprises 16 residues. The CDR3 DNA reads TGTGCCAGCAGTCCTCCGAGAAGCGGGGAGACAGATACGCAGTATTTT. Amino acids: CASSPPRSGETDTQYF. The variable domain in full, with the rest retrieved from reference TRBV28 and TRBJ2-3, is DVKVTQSSRYLVKRTGEKVFLECVQDMDHENMFWYRQDPGLGLRLIYFSYDVKMKEKGDIPEGYSVSREKKERFSLILESASTNQTSMYLCASSPPRSGETDTQYFGPGTRLTVL.

The chain couples TRBV11-2 to TRBJ2-5; TRBD2 is a possible D gene (7 bases). V shed 10 bases and J shed 2 bases, with 17 bases lying between them. This CDR3 has 14 residues. From germline, CDR1 is SGHAT and CDR2 FQNNGV. CDR3 sequence: CANCGRGLQETQYF. DNA for the CDR3: TGTGCCAACTGTGGGCGGGGGCTACAAGAGACCCAGTACTTC.

On this clonotype: A read error may produce the germline difference seen at one junction end. The DNA of the CDR3 is TGTGTTAGTGGTGCAGAGGCGGGCTACAATGAGCAGTTCTTC. Translated: CVSGAEAGYNEQFF. The chain recombines TRBV12-5 with TRBJ2-1, with a tentative D call TRBD2 (5 bases). Germline CDR1 LGHNT, CDR2 FRNRAP. This CDR3 is 14 amino acids long.

This clonotype was counted only a few times. The germline gene is not matched at one end of the junction; a read error may be the cause. V and J are TRBV11-2 and TRBJ2-7; possibly TRBD1 for D (6 bases). Germline V gives CDR1 SGHAT, CDR2 FQNNGV. There are 15 residues in the CDR3. The CDR3 DNA follows: TGTACCAGCAGTTCTGGGGGCAGGGCGGCCGACGAGCAATACTTC. Residues: CTSSSGGRAADEQYF.

A word on this clonotype: A junction end diverges from the germline sequence, so it may reflect a read error. The chain has TRBV10-3 and TRBJ2-5; D might be TRBD2 (6 bases). The CDR3 consists of 12 residues. Per germline, CDR1 ENHRY and CDR2 SYGVKD. The CDR3 DNA is TGTGCCGTCTCGGCGGGGCACGAGACCCAGTACTTT. This codes for CAVSAGHETQYF.

As for this clonotype: Because it lacks the conserved phenylalanine or tryptophan at the end, this CDR3 is likely a read error. The chain has TRBV7-8 and TRBJ2-3; no clear D gene. The length of the CDR3 is 14 residues. Germline V CDR1 and CDR2: SGHVS, FQNEAQ. The CDR3 DNA sequence: TGTGCCTGCAGCTTCCTAGTTAAGTCAGATACGCAGTATTTG. Amino acid sequence: CACSFLVKSDTQYL.